Following are 23 T cell receptor beta chains from one sample sequenced in a study of CXCR3-negative and CXCR3-positive naive CD8 T cells (dated by TCRdb to between 2018 and 2020). Antigens for these TCRs are unknown. Instrument used: NextSeq 550. The Human TCR Profiling Kit (MiLaboratory) was used to make UMI-labeled 5' RACE TRB cDNA libraries. TCRdb reprocessed the raw reads; every CDR3 protein sequence is a single record, and DNA is not supplied. The table for this sample lists some 130,000 distinct CDR3 sequences. The ten largest clones capture 0.4% to 0.5% of the sample. On the study overall, not on this receptor specifically: Compared with CXCR3-negative naive cells, CXCR3-positive naive cells had TRB CDR3s with higher hydrophobicity (lower Kidera factor 4), lower energy, and higher strength and volume indices.

The sample comprised naive CXCR3+ CD8+ T cells from blood. The cell subset or site label here, explained by the study, means: CD45RO-CCR7+CD27+CD95- naive CD8+ T cells expressing CXCR3 (TNR3+). The receptors were gathered from a human donor in good health. Some clones in this sample may be carry-over from other donors' samples.

This chain links TRBV18 with TRBJ2-3. Per the germline V gene, CDR1 is KGHSH and CDR2 is LQKENI. The CDR3 extends over 13 amino acids. This chain's CDR3 is CASSPPGVDTQYF.

V gene TRBV9 combines with J gene TRBJ2-2; the TRBD2 assignment by TCRdb is unverifiable without DNA. Germline CDR1 reads SGDLS; CDR2 reads YYNGEE. The length of the CDR3 is 14 residues. The chain's CDR3 is CASSPQLDTGELFF.

V gene TRBV23-1 combines with J gene TRBJ1-5; TCRdb reports TRBD1, a call that lacks DNA to check it against. TRBV23-1 is given ORF status, its function remaining uncertain. CDR3 length equals 15 residues. The CDR3 sequence: CASSPYRGSNQPQHF.

The chain recombines TRBV11-2 with TRBJ2-5; TCRdb indicates TRBD1, and absent DNA this call remains unverified. CDR1 is SGHAT, CDR2 FQNNGV, per germline. The CDR3 is 14 residues long. The CDR3: CASSLAARGETQYF.

The chain recombines TRBV5-1 with TRBJ1-1. The CDR3 covers 14 residues. Germline V gene data show CDR1 as SGHRS and CDR2 as YFSETQ. The CDR3 is CASSYPAMNTEAFF.

V gene TRBV27 combines with J gene TRBJ2-3. Germline loops: CDR1 MNHEY, CDR2 SMNVEV (reference sequence). The CDR3 extends over 13 amino acids. The CDR3 here is CASRKQTTDTQYF.

The V call is TRBV6-5, the J call TRBJ1-1; there is no DNA to check the TCRdb D call of TRBD1. Germline V gene data show CDR1 as MNHEY and CDR2 as SVGAGI. This CDR3 contains 13 residues. The CDR3 reads CASSASGGFEAFF.

The chain is built from TRBV2 and TRBJ2-7; absent DNA, TCRdb's TRBD1 call cannot be checked. The V gene's germline CDR1 is SNHLY and CDR2 FYNNEI. The CDR3 has 13 residues. The CDR3 loop is CAGGDRSWNEQYF.

The chain joins TRBV7-9 to TRBJ2-1; TCRdb proposes TRBD2, but this gene call is untestable without DNA. The germline gives CDR1 SEHNR, CDR2 FQNEAQ (reference sequence). This CDR3 spans 15 amino acids. The CDR3 sequence: CASSLEGLLGNEQFF.

The rearrangement uses TRBV18 and TRBJ2-1; as DNA is missing, the TRBD1 call by TCRdb cannot be tested. This CDR3 contains 17 residues. Per the germline V gene, CDR1 is KGHSH and CDR2 is LQKENI. This chain's CDR3 is CASSPGAAHSSYNEQFF.

This chain connects TRBV12-3 or TRBV12-4 to TRBJ2-1; as DNA is missing, the TRBD1 call by TCRdb cannot be tested. This CDR3 is 15 amino acids long. The CDR3 loop is CASRVTGAVYNEQFF.

The chain couples TRBV28 to TRBJ2-5; TCRdb indicates TRBD1, and absent DNA this call remains unverified. Per the germline V gene, CDR1 is MDHEN and CDR2 is SYDVKM. The length of the CDR3 is 14 residues. CDR3 amino acids: CASSSGLVQETQYF.

This chain uses TRBV5-1 with TRBJ2-7; the D call from TCRdb, TRBD1, cannot be confirmed without DNA. This CDR3 spans 16 amino acids. Per germline, CDR1 SGHRS and CDR2 YFSETQ. CDR3 amino acids: CASSQQDRASSYEQYF.

This chain uses TRBV29-1 with TRBJ2-1; TCRdb picks TRBD2, but there is no DNA to check that call. From germline, CDR1 is SQVTM and CDR2 ANQGSEA. The length of the CDR3 is 13 residues. This CDR3 is CSVVGWPENEQFF.

The gene calls are TRBV12-3 or TRBV12-4 and TRBJ2-5; TCRdb calls TRBD2, which cannot be checked without DNA. This CDR3 region has 19 residues. Here the CDR3 reads CASSPGSGTSGKPQETQYF.

CDR3 protein: CASSIPSGGPAGYTDTQYF. The genes are TRBV7-8 and TRBJ2-3; TCRdb names TRBD2, which stays unverified in the absence of DNA. The CDR3 covers 19 residues. The V gene's germline CDR1 is SGHVS and CDR2 FQNEAQ.

The rearrangement uses TRBV6-4 and TRBJ2-1. From germline, CDR1 is MRHNA and CDR2 SNTAGT. The CDR3 has 13 residues. This CDR3 reads CASSDSGGNEQFF.

The rearrangement links TRBV28 to TRBJ2-7. The length of the CDR3 is 12 residues. Germline V lookup: CDR1 MDHEN, CDR2 SYDVKM. CDR3 region: CASSLPTYEQYF.

The chain recombines TRBV4-1 with TRBJ1-2. The germline CDR1 and CDR2 sequences are MGHRA and YSYEKL. CDR3 length equals 15 residues. The CDR3 region is CASSQEHLAVLGYTF.

V gene TRBV7-9 combines with J gene TRBJ2-2. The CDR3 runs 13 residues. Germline-derived CDR1 and CDR2 are SEHNR and FQNEAQ (reference sequence). The CDR3 protein is CASTLLSTRELFF.

The rearrangement joins TRBV5-1 to TRBJ2-1; TCRdb's D gene call, TRBD2, goes unchecked for lack of DNA. Germline assignment: CDR1 SGHRS and CDR2 YFSETQ. The CDR3 extends over 17 amino acids. The CDR3: CASSLDGGTGSYNEQFF.

The J gene is TRBJ1-2, the V gene TRBV7-8; TCRdb outputs TRBD1, but without DNA this stays unchecked. The CDR3 is 13 amino acids. Per germline, CDR1 SGHVS and CDR2 FQNEAQ. CDR3 residues: CASSPGRTYGYTF.

The chain links TRBV4-1 to TRBJ1-2; checking the TCRdb D call of TRBD1 is not possible without DNA. This CDR3 region has 14 residues. Germline assignment: CDR1 MGHRA and CDR2 YSYEKL. The CDR3 protein is CASSPVGQGPGYTF.